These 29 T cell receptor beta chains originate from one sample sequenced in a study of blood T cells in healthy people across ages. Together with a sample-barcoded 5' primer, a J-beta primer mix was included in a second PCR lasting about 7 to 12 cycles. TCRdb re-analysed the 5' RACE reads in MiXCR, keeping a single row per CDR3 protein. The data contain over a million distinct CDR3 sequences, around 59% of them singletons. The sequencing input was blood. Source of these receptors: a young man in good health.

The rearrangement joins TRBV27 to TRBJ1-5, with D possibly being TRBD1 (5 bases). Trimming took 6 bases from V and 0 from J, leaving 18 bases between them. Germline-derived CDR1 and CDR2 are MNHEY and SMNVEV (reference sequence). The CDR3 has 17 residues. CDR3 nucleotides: TGTGCCAGCAGCCCTCGGCGAGGGGACTATAGCAATCAGCCCCAGCATTTT. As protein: CASSPRRGDYSNQPQHF.

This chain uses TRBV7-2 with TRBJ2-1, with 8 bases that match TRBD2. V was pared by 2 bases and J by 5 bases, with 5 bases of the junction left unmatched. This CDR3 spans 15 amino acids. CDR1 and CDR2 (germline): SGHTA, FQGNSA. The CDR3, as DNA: TGTGCCAGCAGCTTATCGCGGGGGGAAAACAATGAGCAGTTCTTC. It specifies CASSLSRGENNEQFF.

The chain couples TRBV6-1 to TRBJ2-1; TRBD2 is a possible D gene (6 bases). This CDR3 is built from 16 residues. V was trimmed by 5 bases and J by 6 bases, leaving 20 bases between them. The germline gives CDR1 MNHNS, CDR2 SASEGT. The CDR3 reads CASSNPSSVACNEQFF. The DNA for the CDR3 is TGTGCCAGCAGTAACCCATCTAGCGTGGCCTGCAATGAGCAGTTCTTC.

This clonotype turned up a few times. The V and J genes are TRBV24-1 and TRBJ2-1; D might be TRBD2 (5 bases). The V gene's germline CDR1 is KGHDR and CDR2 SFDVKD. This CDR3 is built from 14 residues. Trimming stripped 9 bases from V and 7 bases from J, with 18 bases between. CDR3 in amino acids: CATARVKRQNEQFF. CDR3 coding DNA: TGTGCCACCGCTCGCGTAAAGCGGCAGAATGAGCAGTTCTTC.

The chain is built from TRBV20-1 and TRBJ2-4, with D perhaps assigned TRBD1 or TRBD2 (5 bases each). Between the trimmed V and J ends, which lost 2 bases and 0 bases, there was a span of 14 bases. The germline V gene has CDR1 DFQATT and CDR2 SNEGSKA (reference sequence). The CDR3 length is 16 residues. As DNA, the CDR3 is TGCAGTGCTAGAAGAGGGGCCACTCTAGCCAAAAACATTCAGTACTTC. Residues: CSARRGATLAKNIQYF.

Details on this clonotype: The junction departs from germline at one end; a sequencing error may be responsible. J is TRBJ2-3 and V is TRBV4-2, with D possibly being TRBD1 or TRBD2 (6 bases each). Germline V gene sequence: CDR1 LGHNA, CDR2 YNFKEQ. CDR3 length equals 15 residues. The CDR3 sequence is CASSSGGPNTDAQYF. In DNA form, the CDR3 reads TGTGCCAGCAGTTCCGGGGGCCCTAACACAGATGCGCAGTATTTT.

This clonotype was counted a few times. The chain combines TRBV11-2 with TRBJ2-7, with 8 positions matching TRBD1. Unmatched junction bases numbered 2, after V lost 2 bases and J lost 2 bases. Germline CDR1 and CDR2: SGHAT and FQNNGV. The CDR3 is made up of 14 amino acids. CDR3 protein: CASSLIQGAYEQYF. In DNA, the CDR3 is TGTGCCAGCAGCTTAATACAGGGGGCCTACGAGCAGTACTTC.

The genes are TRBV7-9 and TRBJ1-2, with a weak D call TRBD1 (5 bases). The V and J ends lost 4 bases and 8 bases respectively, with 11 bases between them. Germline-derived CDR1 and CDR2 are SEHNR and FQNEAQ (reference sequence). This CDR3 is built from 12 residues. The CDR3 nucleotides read TGTGCCAGCAGCTCAATAGGGGAAGGCTACACCTTC. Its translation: CASSSIGEGYTF.

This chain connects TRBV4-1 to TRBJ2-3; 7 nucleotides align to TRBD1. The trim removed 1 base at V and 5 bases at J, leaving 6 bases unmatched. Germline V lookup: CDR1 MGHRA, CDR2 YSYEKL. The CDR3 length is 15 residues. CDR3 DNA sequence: TGCGCCAGCAGCCAAGCTGAGGGGGCCGTAGATACGCAGTATTTT. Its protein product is CASSQAEGAVDTQYF.

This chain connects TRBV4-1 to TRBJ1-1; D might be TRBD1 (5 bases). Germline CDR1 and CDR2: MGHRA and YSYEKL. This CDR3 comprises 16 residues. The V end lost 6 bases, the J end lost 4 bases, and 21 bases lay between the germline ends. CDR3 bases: TGCGCCAGCAGAAACCGGGACCAACAACAATTCACTGAAGCTTTCTTT. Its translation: CASRNRDQQQFTEAFF.

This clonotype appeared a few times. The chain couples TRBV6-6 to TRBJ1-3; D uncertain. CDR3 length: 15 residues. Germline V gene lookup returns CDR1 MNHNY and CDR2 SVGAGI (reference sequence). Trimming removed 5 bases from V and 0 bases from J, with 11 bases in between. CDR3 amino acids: CASSPMENSGNTIYF. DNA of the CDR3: TGTGCCAGCAGTCCAATGGAGAACTCTGGAAACACCATATATTTT.

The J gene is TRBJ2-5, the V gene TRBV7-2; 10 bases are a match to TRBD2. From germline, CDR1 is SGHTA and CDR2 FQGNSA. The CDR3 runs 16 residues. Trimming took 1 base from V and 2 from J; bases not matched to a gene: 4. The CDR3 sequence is CASSLDILAGQETQYF. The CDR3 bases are TGTGCCAGCAGCTTAGATATACTAGCGGGGCAAGAGACCCAGTACTTC.

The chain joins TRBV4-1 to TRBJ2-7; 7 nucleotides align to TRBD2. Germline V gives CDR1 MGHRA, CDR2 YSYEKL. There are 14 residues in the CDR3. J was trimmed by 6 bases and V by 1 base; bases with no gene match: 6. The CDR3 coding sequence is TGCGCCAGCAGCCAAGTCGGGAGGTTCCTCGAGCAGTACTTC. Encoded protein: CASSQVGRFLEQYF.

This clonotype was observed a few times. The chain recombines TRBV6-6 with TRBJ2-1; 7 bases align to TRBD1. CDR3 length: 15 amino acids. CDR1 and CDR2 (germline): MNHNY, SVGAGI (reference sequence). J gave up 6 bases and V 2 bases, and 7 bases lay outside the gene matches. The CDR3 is CASSYHPGTANEQFF. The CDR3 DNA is TGTGCCAGCAGTTACCATCCCGGGACAGCCAATGAGCAGTTCTTC.

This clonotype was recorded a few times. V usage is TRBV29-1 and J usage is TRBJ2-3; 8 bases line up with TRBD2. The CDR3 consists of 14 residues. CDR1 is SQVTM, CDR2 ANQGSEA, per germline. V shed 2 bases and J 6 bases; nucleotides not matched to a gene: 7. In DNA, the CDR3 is TGCAGCGTTGAACTGGCGGGGGGCAGGGATACGCAGTATTTT. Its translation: CSVELAGGRDTQYF.

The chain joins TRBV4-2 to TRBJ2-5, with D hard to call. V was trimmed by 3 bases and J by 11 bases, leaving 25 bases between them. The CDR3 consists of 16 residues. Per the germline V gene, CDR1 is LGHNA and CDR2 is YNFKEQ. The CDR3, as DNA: TGTGCCAGCAGCCACCCCAAATGGGTAGCATCCAATGAGCAGTACTTC. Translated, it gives CASSHPKWVASNEQYF.

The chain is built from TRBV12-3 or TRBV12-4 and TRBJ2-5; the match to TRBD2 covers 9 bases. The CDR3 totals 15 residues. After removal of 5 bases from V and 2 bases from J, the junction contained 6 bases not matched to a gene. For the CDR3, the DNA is TGTGCCAGCAGTCCCCCTAGCGGGGTTCAAGAGACCCAGTACTTC. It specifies CASSPPSGVQETQYF.

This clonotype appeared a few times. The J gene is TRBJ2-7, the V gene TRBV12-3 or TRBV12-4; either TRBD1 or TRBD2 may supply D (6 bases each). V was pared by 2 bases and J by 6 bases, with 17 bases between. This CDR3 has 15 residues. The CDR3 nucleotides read TGTGCCAGCAGTTTAACCGCGGGACATTCTGTCGAGCAGTACTTC. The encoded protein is CASSLTAGHSVEQYF.

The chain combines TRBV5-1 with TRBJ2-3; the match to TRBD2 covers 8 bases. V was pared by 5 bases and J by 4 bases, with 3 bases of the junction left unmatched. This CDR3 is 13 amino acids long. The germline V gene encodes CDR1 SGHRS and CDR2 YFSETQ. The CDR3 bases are TGCGCCAGCAGAACGGGGGGGCCAGATACGCAGTATTTT. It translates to CASRTGGPDTQYF.

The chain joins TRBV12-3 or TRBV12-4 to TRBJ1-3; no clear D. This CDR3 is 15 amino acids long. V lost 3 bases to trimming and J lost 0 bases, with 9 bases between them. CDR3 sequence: CASSLFRNSGNTIYF. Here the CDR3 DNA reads TGTGCCAGCAGTTTGTTCCGGAACTCTGGAAACACCATATATTTT.

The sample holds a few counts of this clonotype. The CDR3 nucleotides are TGCAGCGTTGAAGATACTGGCAGGGGAAGGACCGGGGAGCTGTTTTTT. Its translation: CSVEDTGRGRTGELFF. The chain recombines TRBV29-1 with TRBJ2-2; tentatively, D is TRBD1 (6 bases). This CDR3 is 16 amino acids long. Germline values: CDR1 SQVTM, CDR2 ANQGSEA. Trimming left V 0 bases short and J 5 bases short, with 16 bases between.

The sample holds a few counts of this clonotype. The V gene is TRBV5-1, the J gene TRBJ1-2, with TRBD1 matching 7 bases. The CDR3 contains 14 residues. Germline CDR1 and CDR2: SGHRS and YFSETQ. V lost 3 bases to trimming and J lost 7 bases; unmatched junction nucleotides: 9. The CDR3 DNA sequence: TGCGCCAGCAGCTCCGGAGGGGGCGAGCGTGGCTACACCTTC. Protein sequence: CASSSGGGERGYTF. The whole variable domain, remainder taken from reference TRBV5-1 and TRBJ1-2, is KAGVTQTPRYLIKTRGQQVTLSCSPISGHRSVSWYQQTPGQGLQFLFEYFSETQRNKGNFPGRFSGRQFSNSRSEMNVSTLELGDSALYLCASSSGGGERGYTFGSGTRLTVV.

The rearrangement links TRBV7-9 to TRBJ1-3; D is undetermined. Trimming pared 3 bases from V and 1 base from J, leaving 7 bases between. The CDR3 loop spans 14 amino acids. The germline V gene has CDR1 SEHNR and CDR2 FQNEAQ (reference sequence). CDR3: CASSFEESGNTIYF. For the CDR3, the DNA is TGTGCCAGCAGCTTCGAGGAGTCTGGAAACACCATATATTTT.

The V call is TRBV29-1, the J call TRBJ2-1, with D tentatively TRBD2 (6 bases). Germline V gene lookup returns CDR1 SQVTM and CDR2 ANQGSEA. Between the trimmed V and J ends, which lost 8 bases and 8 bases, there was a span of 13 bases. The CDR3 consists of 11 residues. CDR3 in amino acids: CSWLAHDEQFF. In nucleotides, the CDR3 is TGCAGCTGGCTAGCGCACGATGAGCAGTTCTTC.

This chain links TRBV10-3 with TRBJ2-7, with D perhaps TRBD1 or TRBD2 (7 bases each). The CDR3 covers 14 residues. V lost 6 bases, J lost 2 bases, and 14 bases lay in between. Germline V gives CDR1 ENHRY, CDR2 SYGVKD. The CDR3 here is CAIRRGTDTYEQYF. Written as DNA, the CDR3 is TGTGCCATCAGGCGGGGGACAGATACCTACGAGCAGTACTTC.

The CDR3 region is CASSLFAGESTDTQYF. CDR3 bases: TGTGCCAGCAGTTTATTTGCGGGGGAGAGCACAGATACGCAGTATTTT. The chain has TRBV27 and TRBJ2-3; 7 positions agree with TRBD2. The germline V gene has CDR1 MNHEY and CDR2 SMNVEV (reference sequence). Germline trimming cut 1 base from V and 0 bases from J; bases unmatched to any gene: 4. The CDR3 covers 16 residues.

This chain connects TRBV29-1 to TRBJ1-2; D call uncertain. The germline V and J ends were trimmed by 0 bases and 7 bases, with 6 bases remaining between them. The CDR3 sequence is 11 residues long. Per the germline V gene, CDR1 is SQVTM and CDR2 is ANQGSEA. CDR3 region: CSVEDHGGYTF. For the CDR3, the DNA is TGCAGCGTTGAAGATCATGGTGGCTACACCTTC.

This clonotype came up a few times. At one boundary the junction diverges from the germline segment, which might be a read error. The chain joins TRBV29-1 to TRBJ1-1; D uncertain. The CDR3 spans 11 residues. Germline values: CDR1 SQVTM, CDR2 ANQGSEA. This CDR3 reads CSVVSGTEAFF. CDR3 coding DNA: TGCAGTGTTGTGTCCGGCACTGAAGCTTTCTTT.

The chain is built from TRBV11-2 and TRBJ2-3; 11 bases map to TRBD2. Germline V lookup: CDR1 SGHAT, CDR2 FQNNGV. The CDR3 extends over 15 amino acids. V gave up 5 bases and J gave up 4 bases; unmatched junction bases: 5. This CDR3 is CASSDGSGGADTQYF. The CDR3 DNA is TGTGCCAGCAGCGATGGTAGCGGGGGGGCAGATACGCAGTATTTT.